One sample yielded the 26 T cell receptor beta chains listed below, sequenced in a study of cytomegalovirus exposure and HLA in healthy donors. The PCR made use of 60 Vbeta and 13 Jbeta primers. Clones were read by immunoSEQ multiplex PCR, and TCRdb kept only the in-frame ones, dropping some. The sample consists of roughly 130,000 clones, about 85% of them appearing once. The sequenced material came from PBMCs. All receptors derive from a boy aged 5-17 years in good health and CMV-seronegative.

V and J are TRBV27 and TRBJ2-7, with TRBD2 matching 8 bases. The CDR3 is 16 amino acids. The ends lost 6 bases at V and 1 base at J; junction bases unmatched: 11. CDR1 and CDR2 (germline): MNHEY, SMNVEV (reference sequence). DNA for the CDR3: TGTGCCAGCAGCCGCCCCGCCAGCGGGAGTTCCTACGAGCAGTACTTC. Its protein is CASSRPASGSSYEQYF.

In its sample, this clone was seen a few times. The chain couples TRBV10-1 to TRBJ1-3; D might be TRBD1 (5 bases). CDR1 is WNHNN, CDR2 SYGVQD, per germline (reference sequence). There are 18 residues in the CDR3. V was trimmed by 1 base and J by 6 bases, leaving 22 bases between them. CDR3 residues: CASSEFGYRIPSENTIYF. The CDR3 DNA reads TGCGCCAGCAGTGAGTTTGGATACAGGATCCCTAGTGAAAACACCATATATTTT.

This rearrangement joins TRBV4-2 to TRBJ2-3; the match to TRBD2 covers 8 bases. The ends lost 0 bases at V and 4 bases at J; junction bases unmatched: 3. Germline V CDR1 and CDR2: LGHNA, YNFKEQ. The CDR3 spans 15 residues. The CDR3 region is CASSQEWTSPDTQYF. The CDR3 nucleotides read TGTGCCAGCAGCCAAGAATGGACTAGCCCAGATACGCAGTATTTT.

The chain carries TRBV7-2 and TRBJ1-5, with TRBD1 identical over 7 bases. After removal of 5 bases from V and 6 bases from J, the junction contained 10 bases not matched to a gene. Germline-derived CDR1 and CDR2 are SGHTA and FQGNSA. The CDR3 runs to 15 residues. CDR3 protein: CASSDRVGTLQPQHF. CDR3 nucleotide sequence: TGTGCCAGCAGCGACAGGGTTGGGACTCTTCAGCCCCAGCATTTT. Using reference TRBV7-2 and TRBJ1-5 for the parts outside the CDR3, the full variable domain is GAGVSQSPSNKVTEKGKDVELRCDPISGHTALYWYRQSLGQGLEFLIYFQGNSAPDKSGLPSDRFSAERTGGSVSTLTIQRTQQEDSAVYLCASSDRVGTLQPQHFGDGTRLSIL.

The chain is built from TRBV27 and TRBJ1-5, with TRBD1 identical over 7 bases. J lost 6 bases, V lost 4 bases, and 9 bases had no gene match. The germline gives CDR1 MNHEY, CDR2 SMNVEV (reference sequence). This CDR3 spans 15 amino acids. CDR3 sequence: CASSSGTDIGQPQHF. In nucleotides, the CDR3 is TGTGCCAGCAGTTCCGGGACAGACATCGGTCAGCCCCAGCATTTT.

The chain has TRBV19 and TRBJ2-7; 10 nucleotides line up with TRBD2. Germline CDR1 is LNHDA and CDR2 is SQIVND (reference sequence). The junction had 7 bases not matched to a gene; V was cut back by 6 bases and J by 5 bases. The CDR3 runs to 14 residues. The DNA for the CDR3 is TGTGCCAGTAGCCCGGGACTAGCGAGGGACGAGCAGTACTTC. Translated, it gives CASSPGLARDEQYF.

V is TRBV7-9 and J is TRBJ2-3, with D perhaps matching TRBD1 (5 bases). The germline V and J ends were trimmed by 5 bases and 1 base, with 19 bases remaining between them. Germline V gives CDR1 SEHNR, CDR2 FQNEAQ (reference sequence). The CDR3 is made up of 17 amino acids. The CDR3 loop reads CASSARISRDRTDTQYF. CDR3 coding DNA: TGTGCCAGCAGCGCGAGAATAAGCAGGGATCGCACAGATACGCAGTATTTT.

This chain links TRBV12-5 with TRBJ2-7, with 8 positions matching TRBD2. The CDR3 contains 16 residues. Germline V gives CDR1 LGHNT, CDR2 FRNRAP. V lost 2 bases to trimming and J lost 2 bases; unmatched junction nucleotides: 8. The CDR3 loop reads CASGLRLAGHTYEQYF. The CDR3 DNA follows: TGTGCTAGTGGTTTGAGGCTAGCGGGTCACACCTACGAGCAGTACTTC. The full variable domain, its missing parts supplied by reference TRBV12-5 and TRBJ2-7, is DARVTQTPRHKVTEMGQEVTMRCQPILGHNTVFWYRQTMMQGLELLAYFRNRAPLDDSGMPKDRFSAEMPDATLATLKIQPSEPRDSAVYFCASGLRLAGHTYEQYFGPGTRLTVT.

This chain links TRBV6-1 with TRBJ1-2; D remains ambiguous. Deletions cut 3 bases from V and 7 bases from J, with 15 bases between. Germline V gene lookup returns CDR1 MNHNS and CDR2 SASEGT. This CDR3 comprises 14 residues. CDR3 in amino acids: CASSDLGRDLGYTF. The CDR3 bases are TGTGCCAGCAGTGATCTGGGTCGGGATCTTGGCTACACCTTC.

This chain connects TRBV25-1 to TRBJ2-2; D is undetermined. CDR1 and CDR2 (germline): MGHDK, SYGVNS. V dropped 4 bases and J dropped 1 base, with 7 bases sitting between them. This CDR3 comprises 14 residues. In nucleotides, the CDR3 is TGTGCCAGCAGTGCGCACAGGAACACCGGGGAGCTGTTTTTT. It yields the protein CASSAHRNTGELFF.

The chain recombines TRBV5-4 with TRBJ1-6; the match to TRBD1 covers 7 bases. CDR3 length: 15 amino acids. CDR1 is SGHNT, CDR2 YYREEE, per germline (reference sequence). V dropped 4 bases and J dropped 8; count of bases not matched to a gene: 9. DNA of the CDR3: TGTGCCAGCAGCGCCGGGACAGCTCCTTATTCACCCCTCCACTTT. This encodes CASSAGTAPYSPLHF.

V usage is TRBV6-5 and J usage is TRBJ2-7, with TRBD2 matching over 7 bases. V gave up 11 bases and J gave up 2 bases; unmatched junction bases: 12. Looked up from germline, CDR1 is MNHEY and CDR2 is SVGAGI. CDR3 size: 14 residues. CDR3 protein: CAAASGGYTYEQYF. The CDR3 DNA is TGTGCCGCAGCGTCCGGGGGGTACACCTACGAGCAGTACTTC.

This chain joins TRBV18 and TRBJ2-7, with TRBD1 identical over 7 bases. The CDR3 runs 14 residues. Trimming cost V 0 bases and J 2 bases; bases outside gene matches: 1. In germline, CDR1 is KGHSH, CDR2 LQKENI. The CDR3 nucleotides read TGTGCCAGCTCACCACCCCAGGGGGCCTACGAGCAGTACTTC. Its translation: CASSPPQGAYEQYF. The full variable domain, completed using reference TRBV18 and TRBJ2-7, is NAGVMQNPRHLVRRRGQEARLRCSPMKGHSHVYWYRQLPEEGLKFMVYLQKENIIDESGMPKERFSAEFPKEGPSILRIQQVVRGDSAAYFCASSPPQGAYEQYFGPGTRLTVT.

This chain joins TRBV11-1 and TRBJ2-5; 7 bases map to TRBD1. Germline V gene sequence: CDR1 SGHAT, CDR2 FQDESV (reference sequence). V lost 5 bases to trimming and J lost 0 bases; unmatched junction nucleotides: 3. The CDR3 totals 14 residues. This chain's CDR3 is CASSPTGDQETQYF. CDR3 bases: TGTGCCAGCAGCCCCACAGGGGACCAAGAGACCCAGTACTTC.

The V gene is TRBV15, the J gene TRBJ2-1; the match to TRBD2 covers 8 bases. The junction had 7 bases not matched to a gene; V was cut back by 0 bases and J by 9 bases. CDR1 and CDR2 from the germline V gene are LNHNV and YYDKDF (reference sequence). The CDR3 contains 15 residues. Written as DNA, the CDR3 is TGTGCCACCAGCAGAGAGGGGACTAGTGTCGCTGAGCAGTTCTTC. Translation gives CATSREGTSVAEQFF.

Points on this clone: Other DNA sequences in this sample translate to the same CDR3. V gene TRBV7-2 combines with J gene TRBJ1-5; a weak D match, TRBD1 (6 bases). Trimming removed 5 bases at V and 2 bases at J, with 7 bases between. The V gene's germline CDR1 is SGHTA and CDR2 FQGNSA. CDR3 length: 13 amino acids. The CDR3 DNA sequence: TGTGCCAGCAGCCCAGGGGGCAATCAGCCCCAGCATTTT. Encoded protein: CASSPGGNQPQHF.

The chain uses TRBV6-5 and TRBJ2-3; 9 nucleotides match TRBD2. J gave up 6 bases and V 2 bases, and 6 bases lay outside the gene matches. The CDR3 length is 15 residues. CDR1 is MNHEY, CDR2 SVGAGI, per germline. The CDR3 bases are TGTGCCAGCAGTTACGGCGGGGGGGCCTTGGATACGCAGTATTTT. This encodes CASSYGGGALDTQYF.

About this clone itself: Other DNA sequences within the sample encode an identical CDR3. The rearrangement joins TRBV27 to TRBJ2-7, with no clear D. The CDR3 runs 12 residues. Germline V gene sequence: CDR1 MNHEY, CDR2 SMNVEV (reference sequence). The ends were cut back, 6 bases at V and 0 bases at J, with 6 bases in the middle. The CDR3 nucleotides read TGTGCCAGCAGCCCGAGCTCCTACGAGCAGTACTTC. Translated: CASSPSSYEQYF.

The chain uses TRBV6-1 and TRBJ2-2, with a weak D call TRBD2 (5 bases). Germline CDR1 MNHNS, CDR2 SASEGT. Trimming pared 7 bases from V and 0 bases from J, leaving 9 bases between. The CDR3 length is 14 residues. CDR3 residues: CASKTGTNTGELFF. The CDR3 nucleotides read TGTGCCAGCAAGACGGGGACGAACACCGGGGAGCTGTTTTTT.

The chain links TRBV6-1 to TRBJ2-1, with a weak D call TRBD1 (7 bases). The CDR3 loop spans 14 amino acids. Germline CDR1 reads MNHNS; CDR2 reads SASEGT. Trimming took off 3 bases at V and 6 bases at J, with 12 bases between the two ends. The CDR3 protein is CASSDPGGSNEQFF. CDR3 sequence (DNA): TGTGCCAGCAGTGACCCAGGGGGGAGCAATGAGCAGTTCTTC.

Note on this clone: At one end the junction does not follow the germline gene, possibly because of a read error. The V call is TRBV7-7, the J call TRBJ2-5; TRBD1 aligns across 8 bases. The CDR3 covers 15 residues. The germline V gene encodes CDR1 SSHAT and CDR2 FNYEAQ (reference sequence). This CDR3 is CASSLAAGGMGTQYF. The CDR3, as DNA: TGTGCTAGCAGCTTAGCTGCAGGGGGCATGGGGACCCAGTACTTC.

This clone came up a few times. The chain's CDR3 is CASSQALAGAQETQYF. The CDR3 DNA reads as TGTGCCAGCAGCCAAGCTTTAGCGGGGGCCCAAGAGACCCAGTACTTC. The rearrangement links TRBV4-2 to TRBJ2-5; TRBD2 matches at 9 bases. The germline V gene has CDR1 LGHNA and CDR2 YNFKEQ. Losses at the gene ends were 1 base for V and 1 base for J; bases not matched to a gene: 4. CDR3 size: 16 residues.

V and J are TRBV4-1 and TRBJ2-2, with 16 bases matching TRBD2. Germline assignment: CDR1 MGHRA and CDR2 YSYEKL. The CDR3 sequence is 17 residues long. V shed 1 base, J shed 9 bases, and the junction held 5 bases outside the gene matches. The CDR3 sequence is CASSQGGTSGRARELFF. CDR3 bases: TGCGCCAGCAGCCAAGGAGGGACTAGCGGGAGGGCCCGGGAGCTGTTTTTT.

The V call is TRBV7-3, the J call TRBJ2-7, with D possibly TRBD2 on 5 matching bases. This CDR3 is 13 amino acids long. Germline CDR1 and CDR2: SGHTA and FQGTGA. V was trimmed by 3 bases and J by 5 bases, leaving 11 bases between them. The CDR3 loop is CASSFIPGNEQYF. CDR3 DNA: TGTGCCAGCAGCTTTATTCCCGGGAACGAGCAGTACTTC.

The chain recombines TRBV5-1 with TRBJ1-3; 8 bases line up with TRBD1. CDR3 length equals 14 residues. V gave up 2 bases and J gave up 4 bases; unmatched junction bases: 2. Looked up from germline, CDR1 is SGHRS and CDR2 is YFSETQ. CDR3 loop: CASSLQGDGNTIYF. CDR3 in DNA: TGCGCCAGCAGCTTACAGGGGGACGGAAACACCATATATTTT.

This chain links TRBV2 with TRBJ2-7; D uncertain. The V end lost 3 bases, the J end lost 5 bases, and 17 bases lay between the germline ends. This CDR3 spans 15 amino acids. The germline V gene encodes CDR1 SNHLY and CDR2 FYNNEI. The CDR3 DNA reads TGTGCCAGCAGTGAGGTGGCCCTTTACTACGACGAGCAGTACTTC. This codes for CASSEVALYYDEQYF.